What follows are 18 T cell receptor beta chains derived from one specimen sequenced in a study of T cell repertoires in cytomegalovirus infection. No antigens are known for them. A single record per CDR3 protein comes from TCRdb applying MiXCR to the reads. The table includes 110,000 or so distinct CDR3 sequences, under 30% detected once. The sequences come from CD8+ T cells from cultured PBMCs, collected from culture after CMV antigen stimulation. The receptors originated from a human donor in good health (CMV status not recorded). Some clones in this sample may be carry-over from other donors' samples.

This chain uses TRBV6-6 with TRBJ1-5, with 7 bases lining up with TRBD1. The CDR3 runs 14 residues. With V trimmed by 4 bases and J by 5 bases, 5 bases remained unmatched. Germline V gene sequence: CDR1 MNHNY, CDR2 SVGAGI (reference sequence). Here the CDR3 reads CASSSRQGYQPQHF. CDR3 bases: TGTGCCAGCAGTTCGAGACAGGGATATCAGCCCCAGCATTTT.

The CDR3 protein is CASSLPRGTGLHEQYF. CDR3 DNA: TGTGCCAGCAGCTTACCCCGTGGGACAGGGTTACACGAGCAGTACTTC. The chain recombines TRBV7-9 with TRBJ2-7; TRBD1 agrees at 9 bases. CDR1 is SEHNR, CDR2 FQNEAQ, per germline (reference sequence). V lost 2 bases, J lost 5 bases, and 10 bases stayed unmatched. The CDR3 is 16 amino acids.

This clonotype was counted at least ten times. The genes are TRBV12-3 or TRBV12-4 and TRBJ1-6; no definite D call. This CDR3 is 14 amino acids long. V was clipped by 1 base and J by 9 bases, with 10 bases between them. The CDR3 loop reads CASSLVSKFSPLHF. The CDR3 nucleotides read TGTGCCAGCAGTTTAGTCTCGAAGTTTTCACCCCTCCACTTT.

The V and J genes are TRBV6-5 and TRBJ2-2; 7 bases align to TRBD2. V lost 5 bases and J lost 6; bases outside the gene matches: 15. Germline CDR1 is MNHEY and CDR2 is SVGAGI. The CDR3 runs 17 residues. As DNA, the CDR3 is TGTGCCAGCAGTACGCTACTAGCGTTGAGTGCCCCCGGGGAGCTGTTTTTT. Translated: CASSTLLALSAPGELFF.

A few counts support this clonotype. The CDR3 coding sequence is TGTGCCAGCAGCCAAGATGGGGGGGACTACAATGAGCAGTTCTTC. Translation gives CASSQDGGDYNEQFF. The chain employs TRBV14 and TRBJ2-1; 7 bases line up with TRBD2. Germline V lookup: CDR1 SGHDN, CDR2 FVKESK. Trimming removed 0 bases from V and 3 bases from J; junction bases left unmatched: 2. The CDR3 is 15 amino acids.

The chain is built from TRBV5-5 and TRBJ2-2, with D unresolved. Germline V gives CDR1 SGHKS, CDR2 YYEKEE (reference sequence). Trimming took off 2 bases at V and 8 bases at J, with 4 bases between the two ends. This CDR3 contains 11 residues. For the CDR3, the DNA is TGTGCCAGCAGCTTTCGGGGGGAGCTGTTTTTT. Its protein product is CASSFRGELFF.

The chain carries TRBV28 and TRBJ1-5; 9 bases agree with TRBD1. V was clipped by 6 bases and J by 2 bases; unmatched bases: 8. This CDR3 spans 16 amino acids. CDR1 is MDHEN and CDR2 is SYDVKM in the germline V gene. The CDR3 nucleotides read TGTGCCAGCAGCGGCGGGACAGGGTTTGGCAATCAGCCCCAGCATTTT. Translation: CASSGGTGFGNQPQHF.

In this sample, this clonotype turned up a few times. The chain carries TRBV6-8 and TRBJ1-1; D is possibly TRBD1 (5 bases). Deletions cut 5 bases from V and 2 bases from J, with 18 bases between. CDR3 size: 16 residues. The germline CDR1 and CDR2 sequences are MNHGY and SAAAGT. This chain's CDR3 is CASSLSGDSLNTEAFF. CDR3 nucleotides: TGTGCCAGCAGTCTCTCGGGAGACAGCCTCAACACTGAAGCTTTCTTT.

This clonotype has only a few counts. The chain employs TRBV7-9 and TRBJ2-7; D perhaps matches TRBD2 (5 bases). Germline lookup yields CDR1 SEHNR and CDR2 FQNEAQ (reference sequence). This CDR3 is built from 14 residues. The germline V and J ends were trimmed by 5 bases and 1 base, with 12 bases remaining between them. The CDR3 loop is CASSTPEGSYEQYF. The CDR3 DNA is TGTGCCAGCAGCACCCCCGAGGGTTCCTACGAGCAGTACTTC.

This clonotype was detected ten times or more. Mismatch with germline at one junction end may stem from a read error. The chain combines TRBV6-6 with TRBJ2-3; TRBD1 matches 7 bases. The germline V gene has CDR1 MNHNY and CDR2 SVGAGI (reference sequence). The CDR3 runs 19 residues. Here the CDR3 reads CASSDSGTALAGSTDTQYF. The DNA for the CDR3 is TGTGCCAGCAGTGACTCCGGGACAGCACTCGCTGGAAGCACAGATACGCAGTATTTT.

This clonotype has only a few counts. The rearrangement joins TRBV6-1 to TRBJ1-2; 9 positions match TRBD1. V lost 0 bases and J lost 6; bases outside the gene matches: 8. Germline CDR1 reads MNHNS; CDR2 reads SASEGT. The CDR3 contains 16 residues. The CDR3 sequence: CASSEAAGQGLNGYTF. The DNA of the CDR3 is TGTGCCAGCAGTGAAGCCGCGGGACAGGGTTTGAATGGCTACACCTTC.

The chain uses TRBV27 and TRBJ1-2, with TRBD1 matching 7 bases. This CDR3 is built from 16 residues. Germline trimming cut 5 bases from V and 6 bases from J; bases unmatched to any gene: 15. Germline V gives CDR1 MNHEY, CDR2 SMNVEV (reference sequence). CDR3: CASSIYDRERVDGYTF. Written as DNA, the CDR3 is TGTGCCAGCAGTATTTATGACAGGGAGAGGGTAGATGGCTACACCTTC.

The V call is TRBV4-1, the J call TRBJ2-7, with D maybe TRBD2 (7 bases). Germline V gives CDR1 MGHRA, CDR2 YSYEKL. This CDR3 has 15 amino acids. Trimming took off 1 base at V and 6 bases at J, with 16 bases between the two ends. The CDR3 bases are TGCGCCAGCAGCCAAGGGGGGGGACACGGGGTCGAGCAGTACTTC. This codes for CASSQGGGHGVEQYF.

The chain carries TRBV20-1 and TRBJ1-1, with D unclear. This CDR3 is built from 13 residues. Trimming shortened V by 0 bases and J by 2 bases, and 7 bases separated the two germline ends. Germline V CDR1 and CDR2: DFQATT, SNEGSKA (reference sequence). Written as DNA, the CDR3 is TGCAGTGCTAGAGATGTTGATAACACTGAAGCTTTCTTT. Amino acid sequence: CSARDVDNTEAFF.

The chain uses TRBV7-3 and TRBJ2-3, with TRBD2 matching 7 bases. Trimming took 5 bases from V and 6 from J; bases not matched to a gene: 5. Germline lookup yields CDR1 SGHTA and CDR2 FQGTGA. CDR3 length: 13 residues. CDR3 DNA sequence: TGTGCCAGCAGCCTCATACTAGCGGATACGCAGTATTTT. Residues: CASSLILADTQYF.

The chain has TRBV27 and TRBJ1-3; D is ambiguous. Germline CDR1 is MNHEY and CDR2 is SMNVEV (reference sequence). Trimming stripped 0 bases from V and 0 bases from J, with 6 bases between. This CDR3 has 15 residues. The CDR3 DNA reads TGTGCCAGCAGTTTATCGTTGGGCTCTGGAAACACCATATATTTT. This sequence encodes CASSLSLGSGNTIYF.

The rearrangement joins TRBV19 to TRBJ1-5; possibly TRBD1 for D (5 bases). The CDR3 extends over 13 amino acids. CDR1 is LNHDA, CDR2 SQIVND, per germline (reference sequence). V lost 8 bases and J 2 bases, leaving 10 bases between the germline ends. CDR3 amino acids: CASWAGGNQPQHF. The CDR3 nucleotides read TGTGCCAGTTGGGCGGGGGGCAATCAGCCCCAGCATTTT.

This chain links TRBV7-6 with TRBJ2-2; 14 bases are shared with TRBD2. The germline V gene has CDR1 SGHVS and CDR2 FNYEAQ. J was trimmed by 3 bases and V by 4 bases; bases with no gene match: 10. The CDR3 length is 19 residues. CDR3 residues: CASSSGLAGGVGHTGELFF. CDR3 bases: TGTGCCAGCAGCTCCGGACTAGCGGGGGGAGTGGGACACACCGGGGAGCTGTTTTTT.